The entry that follows covers one TCR beta chain sequence. Its antigen is currently unknown. The sample is drawn from a study of neoadjuvant anti-PD-1 for oral cavity cancer. Study in general: Patients without progression received a fourth nivolumab dose around day 43, then surgical resection on days 50-56.

Specified time point: after neoadjuvant nivolumab, at surgical resection. Blood cells were analyzed directly, without culture or expansion. Six replicates per PBMC sample, mostly from approximately 0.45 ug of genomic DNA. The assay was immunoSEQ multiplex PCR, and TCRdb's table has in-frame clones only and misses some. The repertoire holds some 14,000 clones, roughly three quarters seen once, with over 2% in the top ten. Study conclusions and caveats: Post-nivolumab, blood T cell clonality was significantly elevated in non-responders.

V was cut by 10 bases and J by 0 bases, with 10 bases left in between. The germline V gene has CDR1 SEHNR and CDR2 FQNEAQ (reference sequence). The CDR3 totals 13 residues. Sequencing used PBMCs, obtained after nivolumab (anti-PD-1) treatment. This chain uses TRBV7-9 with TRBJ1-3, with D hard to call. This sequence was found in a person aged 35 to 85 with oral cavity squamous cell carcinoma. The chain's CDR3 is CATKGNSGNTIYF. The CDR3 DNA follows: TGTGCCACTAAGGGCAACTCTGGAAACACCATATATTTT.